This passage covers 7 T cell receptor beta chains from one sample sequenced in a study of blood T cell repertoires in COVID-19. Using immunoSEQ multiplex PCR, the repertoire was profiled, and TCRdb retains in-frame clones only, with some absent. The table shows hundreds of thousands of clones, with about 88% occurring only once. Input material: peripheral blood. Receptor source: a man between 18 and 35 years old with COVID-19, enrolled during active disease.

This clone was seen once. This chain joins TRBV7-9 and TRBJ1-6; 7 nucleotides align to TRBD1. Trimming removed 6 bases from V and 7 bases from J; junction bases left unmatched: 6. Germline assignment: CDR1 SEHNR and CDR2 FQNEAQ (reference sequence). There are 14 residues in the CDR3. This CDR3 is CASSFNRGNSPLHF. The CDR3 DNA reads TGTGCCAGCAGTTTTAACAGGGGAAATTCACCCCTCCACTTT.

V gene TRBV23-1 combines with J gene TRBJ2-3, with 8 bases lining up with TRBD1. TRBV23-1 is an open reading frame whose function is uncertain. CDR3 length: 16 amino acids. V was clipped by 7 bases and J by 1 base; unmatched bases: 10. CDR3 residues: CASKMCPGQGTDTQYF. The CDR3 DNA follows: TGCGCCAGCAAAATGTGCCCGGGACAGGGCACAGATACGCAGTATTTT.

This clone was counted only a few times. The V gene is TRBV6-5, the J gene TRBJ1-1; D is unresolved. Per the germline V gene, CDR1 is MNHEY and CDR2 is SVGAGI. CDR3 size: 16 residues. Trimming took off 0 bases at V and 0 bases at J, with 11 bases between the two ends. CDR3 DNA sequence: TGTGCCAGCAGTTACTCCTGGAGGAGTCTGAACACTGAAGCTTTCTTT. It codes for CASSYSWRSLNTEAFF.

The rearrangement joins TRBV28 to TRBJ2-7; 8 bases line up with TRBD2. The CDR3 sequence is 14 residues long. The germline V gene has CDR1 MDHEN and CDR2 SYDVKM. After removal of 6 bases from V and 4 bases from J, the junction contained 8 bases not matched to a gene. The CDR3 protein is CASRQAGAGYEQYF. Written as DNA, the CDR3 is TGTGCCAGCAGACAAGCGGGGGCAGGATACGAGCAGTACTTC.

The rearrangement joins TRBV19 to TRBJ1-1; D not resolved. The CDR3 loop spans 15 amino acids. Trimming shortened V by 3 bases and J by 1 base, and 12 bases separated the two germline ends. Germline CDR1 reads LNHDA; CDR2 reads SQIVND (reference sequence). CDR3 residues: CASSMDSRWNTEAFF. The CDR3 DNA follows: TGTGCCAGTAGTATGGACTCCCGGTGGAACACTGAAGCTTTCTTT. Drawing the rest from reference TRBV19 and TRBJ1-1, the complete variable domain is DGGITQSPKYLFRKEGQNVTLSCEQNLNHDAMYWYRQDPGQGLRLIYYSQIVNDFQKGDIAEGYSVSREKKESFPLTVTSAQKNPTAFYLCASSMDSRWNTEAFFGQGTRLTVV.

J is TRBJ1-3 and V is TRBV5-8, with D tentatively TRBD1 (6 bases). V lost 5 bases, J lost 2 bases, and 8 bases lay in between. The CDR3 spans 13 residues. The V gene's germline CDR1 is SGHTS and CDR2 YDEGEE. CDR3 loop: CASSWTAGNTIYF. The CDR3 bases are TGTGCCAGCAGTTGGACAGCTGGAAACACCATATATTTT.

This clone was observed a single time. This chain joins TRBV27 and TRBJ2-7; 7 bases agree with TRBD1. This CDR3 is built from 15 residues. The germline V gene encodes CDR1 MNHEY and CDR2 SMNVEV (reference sequence). V was clipped by 6 bases and J by 3 bases; unmatched bases: 11. In DNA form, the CDR3 reads TGTGCCAGCAGACACCACGGGGACAGAGACTACGAGCAGTACTTC. It yields the protein CASRHHGDRDYEQYF.